Included here is one TCR beta chain sequence, with context. This entry comes from a study of CD8+CD57+ T cells in acquired aplastic anemia. Profiling of TCR beta VDJ combinations and CDR3 sequences used genomic DNA as template. One entry per CDR3 protein results from TCRdb running MiXCR on the reads. The sample has about 190,000 distinct CDR3 sequences, 50% to 55% seen once; the top ten hold roughly 15%. The germline V and J ends were trimmed by 0 bases and 3 bases, with 12 bases remaining between them. CDR1 is LNHNV, CDR2 YYDKDF, per germline (reference sequence). CDR3 size: 15 residues. The gene calls are TRBV15 and TRBJ2-7; no definite D call. The sample taken for sequencing was sorted CD4+, CD8+, or CD8+CD57+ T cells (not recorded which) from PBMCs. The source is a human donor in good health, serving as a control. The DNA of the CDR3 is TGTGCCACCAGCAGAGATCCTGGCGAGGTCTACGAGCAGTACTTC. This encodes CATSRDPGEVYEQYF. Based on the CDR3 plus reference TRBV15 and TRBJ2-7, the full variable domain is DAMVIQNPRYQVTQFGKPVTLSCSQTLNHNVMYWYQQKSSQAPKLLFHYYDKDFNNEADTPDNFQSRRPNTSFCFLDIRSPGLGDTAMYLCATSRDPGEVYEQYFGPGTRLTVT.